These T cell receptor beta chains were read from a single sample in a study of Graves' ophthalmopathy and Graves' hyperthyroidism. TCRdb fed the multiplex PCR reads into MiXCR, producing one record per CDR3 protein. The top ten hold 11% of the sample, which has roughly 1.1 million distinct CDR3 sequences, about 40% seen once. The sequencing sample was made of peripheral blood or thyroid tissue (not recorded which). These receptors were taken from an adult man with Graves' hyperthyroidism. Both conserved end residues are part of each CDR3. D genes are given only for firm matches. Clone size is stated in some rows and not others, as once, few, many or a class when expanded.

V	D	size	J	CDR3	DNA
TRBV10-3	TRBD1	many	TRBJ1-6	CAIRTGDSPLHF	TGTGCCATCAGGACAGGGGATTCACCCCTCCACTTT
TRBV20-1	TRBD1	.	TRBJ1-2	CSAPLQGARGAGYTF	TGCAGTGCTCCTTTGCAGGGGGCGCGTGGGGCTGGCTACACCTTC
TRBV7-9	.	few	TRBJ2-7	CASSLAKGFQEQYF	TGTGCCAGCAGCTTAGCCAAAGGGTTTCAGGAGCAGTACTTC
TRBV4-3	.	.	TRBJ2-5	CASSQDLLNQETQYF	TGCGCCAGCAGCCAAGATTTACTCAACCAAGAGACCCAGTACTTC
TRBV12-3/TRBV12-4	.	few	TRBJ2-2	CASSSSLTGELFF	TGTGCCAGCAGCTCTTCACTGACCGGGGAGCTGTTTTTT
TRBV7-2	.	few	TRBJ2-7	CASSPGGGRGHGQYF	TGTGCCAGCAGCCCGGGGGGGGGCAGGGGGCACGGGCAGTACTTC
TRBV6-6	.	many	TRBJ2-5	CASLREVQETQYF	TGTGCCAGCTTGCGAGAGGTCCAAGAGACCCAGTACTTC
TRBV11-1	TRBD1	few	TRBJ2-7	CASSLIPGTGSYEQYF	TGTGCCAGCAGCTTAATTCCCGGGACAGGCTCCTACGAGCAGTACTTC
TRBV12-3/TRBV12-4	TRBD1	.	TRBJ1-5	CATRTTGDQPQHF	TGTGCCACCCGAACCACAGGGGATCAGCCCCAGCATTTT
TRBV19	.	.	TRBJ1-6	CASSTGRLLQNSPLHF	TGTGCCAGTAGTACGGGACGCCTATTGCAAAATTCACCCCTCCACTTT
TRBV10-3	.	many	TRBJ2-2	CAIPAQEAGTNTGELFF	TGTGCCATCCCCGCACAGGAGGCAGGGACGAACACCGGGGAGCTGTTTTTT
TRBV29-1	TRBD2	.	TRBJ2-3	CSETSGTDTQYF	TGCAGCGAAACTAGCGGCACAGATACGCAGTATTTT
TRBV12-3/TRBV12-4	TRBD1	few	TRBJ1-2	CASSRTGMGYGYTF	TGTGCCAGCAGTAGGACAGGGATGGGATATGGCTACACCTTC
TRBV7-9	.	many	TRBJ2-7	CASGYPLVGGVEQYF	TGTGCCAGCGGCTATCCCCTAGTAGGAGGGGTCGAGCAGTACTTC
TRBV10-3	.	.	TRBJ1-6	CATSERGGGSPLHF	TGTGCCACCAGTGAAAGAGGGGGGGGCTCACCCCTCCACTTT
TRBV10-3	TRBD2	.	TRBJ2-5	CASSYSAGLAGGETQYF	TGTGCCAGCAGTTACTCGGCCGGACTAGCGGGAGGGGAGACCCAGTACTTC
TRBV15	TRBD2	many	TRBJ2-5	CATSRDRLAGETQYF	TGTGCCACCAGCAGAGATCGCCTAGCGGGAGAGACCCAGTACTTC
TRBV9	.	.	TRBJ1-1	CASSGSRTEAFF	TGTGCCAGCAGCGGATCCCGCACTGAAGCTTTCTTT
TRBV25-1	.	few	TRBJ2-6	CASSETTAGGLSGANVLTF	TGTGCCAGCAGTGAAACCACAGCTGGGGGACTCTCTGGGGCCAACGTCCTGACTTTC
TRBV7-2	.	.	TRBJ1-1	CASSPVQGVEAFF	TGTGCCAGCAGCCCCGTGCAGGGAGTTGAAGCTTTCTTT
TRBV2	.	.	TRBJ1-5	CASSEERVWNQPQHF	TGTGCCAGCAGTGAAGAAAGGGTCTGGAATCAGCCCCAGCATTTT
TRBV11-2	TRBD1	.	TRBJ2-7	CASSQPLPPGTDYEQYF	TGTGCCAGCAGCCAGCCTCTTCCCCCCGGGACAGACTACGAGCAGTACTTC
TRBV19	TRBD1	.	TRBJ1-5	CASSRKNRGRNQHQHF	TGTGCCAGTAGCAGAAAAAACAGGGGCCGCAATCAGCACCAGCATTTT
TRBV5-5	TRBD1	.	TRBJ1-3	CASSLQGVGNTIYF	TGTGCCAGCAGCTTACAGGGGGTTGGAAACACCATATATTTT
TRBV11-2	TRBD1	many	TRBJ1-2	CASSLVDRVNYGYTF	TGTGCCAGCAGCTTAGTAGACAGGGTGAACTATGGCTACACCTTC
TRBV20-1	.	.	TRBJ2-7	CSASSRRYEQYF	TGCAGTGCTAGTAGCCGCAGGTACGAGCAGTACTTC
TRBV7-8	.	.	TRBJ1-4	CASNPTEVPEKLFF	TGTGCCAGCAACCCGACAGAGGTCCCTGAAAAACTGTTTTTT
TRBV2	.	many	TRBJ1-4	CASKGYESEKLFF	TGTGCCAGCAAAGGGTATGAGAGTGAAAAACTGTTTTTT
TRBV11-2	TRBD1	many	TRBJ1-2	CASSWGRTGAYGYTF	TGTGCCAGCAGCTGGGGCCGGACAGGGGCCTATGGCTACACCTTC
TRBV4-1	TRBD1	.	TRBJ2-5	CASSQDKGALGETQYF	TGCGCCAGCAGCCAAGATAAGGGGGCGCTGGGGGAGACCCAGTACTTC
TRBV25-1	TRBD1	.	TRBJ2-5	CASSDAGGATQYF	TGTGCCAGCAGTGACGCAGGGGGCGCGACCCAGTACTTC
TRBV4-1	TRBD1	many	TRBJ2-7	CASSQDGTVPSREQYF	TGCGCCAGCAGCCAAGATGGGACAGTTCCTTCCCGCGAGCAGTACTTC
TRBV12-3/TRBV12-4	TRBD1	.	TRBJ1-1	CASSRRQGRTEAFF	TGTGCCAGCAGTCGCCGACAGGGAAGGACTGAAGCTTTCTTT
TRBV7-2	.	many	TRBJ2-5	CASTTEVRATQYF	TGTGCCAGCACCACAGAGGTCCGAGCGACCCAGTACTTC
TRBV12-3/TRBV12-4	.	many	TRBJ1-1	CASSFGVYTEAFF	TGTGCCAGCAGTTTCGGGGTTTACACTGAAGCTTTCTTT
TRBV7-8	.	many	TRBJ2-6	CASIEQRPSGANVLTF	TGTGCCAGCATCGAACAGCGACCCTCTGGGGCCAACGTCCTGACTTTC
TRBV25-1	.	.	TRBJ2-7	CASSGPRDDEQYF	TGTGCCAGCAGTGGACCCAGGGACGACGAGCAGTACTTC
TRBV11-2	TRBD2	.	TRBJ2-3	CASSSISTSGGAGSSSTDTQYF	TGTGCCAGCAGTTCAATCTCGACTAGCGGGGGGGCCGGCTCTTCGAGCACAGATACGCAGTATTTT
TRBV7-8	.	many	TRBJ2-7	CASSLARAYEQYF	TGTGCCAGCAGCTTAGCCAGGGCCTACGAGCAGTACTTC